The text below deals with one TCR beta chain. The data were produced by immunoSEQ multiplex PCR, yet TCRdb's version contains in-frame clones alone and is incomplete. The data hold hundreds of thousands of clones, with approximately 95% observed a single time. This sample stems from a study of shared T cell receptors in the human thymus. The ends lost 5 bases at V and 2 bases at J; junction bases unmatched: 15. CDR3 length equals 17 residues. Germline V gives CDR1 MDHEN, CDR2 SYDVKM. The specimen sequenced was thymocytes. The sequence was obtained from a human donor. The chain has TRBV28 and TRBJ2-7; the match to TRBD2 covers 7 bases. CDR3 in DNA: TGTGCCAGCAGTCCTTTGGCGAGAGCGGGAAGGACCTACGAGCAGTACTTC. Translation gives CASSPLARAGRTYEQYF.